This paragraph reports one TCR beta chain. This sample was included in a study of blood T cell repertoires in COVID-19. The germline V gene encodes CDR1 LNHDA and CDR2 SQIVND (reference sequence). This CDR3 spans 17 amino acids. Trimming left V 6 bases short and J 2 bases short, with 23 bases between. Profiling relied on immunoSEQ multiplex PCR, and the TCRdb table lists in-frame clones only, not all of them. The sample holds around 210,000 clones; more than 65% are singletons and the top ten take roughly an eighth. The sequence was collected from a human donor in a cohort sampled during active COVID-19. The chain joins TRBV19 to TRBJ2-7; D is perhaps TRBD1 (6 bases). The sequenced sample consisted of peripheral blood. The CDR3 region is CASSHPPGQGNPYEQYF. In DNA form, the CDR3 reads TGTGCCAGTAGCCACCCGCCGGGGCAGGGGAACCCCTACGAGCAGTACTTC.